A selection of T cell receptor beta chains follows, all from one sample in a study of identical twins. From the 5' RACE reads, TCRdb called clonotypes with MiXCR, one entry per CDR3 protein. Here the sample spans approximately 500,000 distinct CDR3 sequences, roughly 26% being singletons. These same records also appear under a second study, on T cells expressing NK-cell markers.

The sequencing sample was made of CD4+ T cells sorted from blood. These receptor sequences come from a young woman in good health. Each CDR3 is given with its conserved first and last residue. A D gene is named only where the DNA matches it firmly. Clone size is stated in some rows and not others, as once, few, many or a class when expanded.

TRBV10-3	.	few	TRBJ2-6	CAISDISGANVLTF	TGTGCCATCAGCGACATCTCTGGGGCCAACGTCCTGACTTTC
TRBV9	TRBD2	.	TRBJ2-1	CASSDRTSVDEQFF	TGTGCCAGCAGCGACAGGACTAGCGTAGATGAGCAGTTCTTC
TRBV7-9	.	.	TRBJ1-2	CASSLEITHGYTF	TGTGCCAGCAGCTTAGAGATTACCCATGGCTACACCTTC
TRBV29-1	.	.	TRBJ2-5	CSVEIGRNQETQYF	TGCAGCGTTGAGATCGGGCGCAACCAAGAGACCCAGTACTTC
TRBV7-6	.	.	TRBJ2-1	CASSSLRYEQFF	TGTGCCAGCAGCTCCTTACGATACGAGCAGTTCTTC
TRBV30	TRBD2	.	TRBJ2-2	CAWSPAGVRKTGELFF	TGTGCCTGGAGTCCAGCGGGAGTTCGGAAAACCGGGGAGCTGTTTTTT
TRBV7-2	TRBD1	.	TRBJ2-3	CASTTGQGAADTQYF	TGTGCCAGCACCACTGGACAGGGCGCAGCAGATACGCAGTATTTT
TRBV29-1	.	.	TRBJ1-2	CSVVRTDYGYTF	TGCAGCGTTGTCCGGACGGACTATGGCTACACCTTC
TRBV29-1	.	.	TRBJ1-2	CSVDPGFSGYTF	TGCAGCGTTGACCCCGGGTTCTCTGGCTACACCTTC
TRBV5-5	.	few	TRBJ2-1	CASSFPGSQGEQFF	TGTGCCAGCAGCTTTCCTGGGTCCCAGGGTGAGCAGTTCTTC
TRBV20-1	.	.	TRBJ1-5	CSARDHAGQQPQHF	TGCAGTGCTAGAGATCATGCAGGTCAACAGCCCCAGCATTTT
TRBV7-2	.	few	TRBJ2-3	CASSPHVPDTQYF	TGTGCCAGCAGCCCCCACGTTCCAGATACGCAGTATTTT
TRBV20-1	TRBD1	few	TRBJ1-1	CSARDLADRVGAMNTEAFF	TGCAGTGCTAGAGATTTGGCGGACAGGGTGGGGGCCATGAACACTGAAGCTTTCTTT
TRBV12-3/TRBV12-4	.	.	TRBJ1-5	CASSLGQRNQPQHF	TGTGCCAGCAGTTTAGGACAGCGCAATCAGCCCCAGCATTTT
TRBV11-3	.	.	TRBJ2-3	CASSLGPRQVADTQYF	TGTGCCAGCAGCTTAGGACCCCGCCAGGTGGCGGATACGCAGTATTTT
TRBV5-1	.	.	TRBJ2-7	CASSRGTRDTYEQYF	TGCGCCAGCAGTAGGGGGACACGAGATACCTACGAGCAGTACTTC
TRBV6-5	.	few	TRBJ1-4	CASSSSSQGGEKLFF	TGTGCCAGCAGTTCCTCGTCCCAGGGCGGTGAAAAACTGTTTTTT
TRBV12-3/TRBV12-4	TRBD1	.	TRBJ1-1	CASGGQLLNTEAFF	TGTGCCAGCGGGGGACAGCTCCTGAACACTGAAGCTTTCTTT
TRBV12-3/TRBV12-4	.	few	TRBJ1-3	CASSPSRQVFSGNTIYF	TGTGCCAGCAGTCCGTCGAGACAGGTCTTTTCTGGAAACACCATATATTTT
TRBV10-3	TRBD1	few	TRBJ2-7	CAISRILTGTGSYEQYF	TGTGCCATCAGCAGAATACTAACAGGGACAGGCTCCTACGAGCAGTACTTC
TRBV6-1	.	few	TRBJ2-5	CASSETDSRNF	TGTGCCAGCAGTGAAACGGACAGCAGGAACTTC
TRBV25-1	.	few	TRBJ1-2	CASSEYRGYGYTF	TGTGCCAGCAGTGAATACCGGGGATATGGCTACACCTTC
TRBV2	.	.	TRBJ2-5	CASSGGTGETQYF	TGTGCCAGCAGTGGCGGGACGGGGGAGACCCAGTACTTC
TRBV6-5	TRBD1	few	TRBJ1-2	CASSYSPGGNYGYTF	TGTGCCAGCAGTTACTCGCCAGGGGGAAACTATGGCTACACCTTC
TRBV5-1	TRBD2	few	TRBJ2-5	CASSLAASGPSETQYF	TGCGCCAGCAGCTTGGCCGCTAGCGGGCCGTCTGAGACCCAGTACTTC
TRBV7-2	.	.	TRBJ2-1	CASSFGLNEQFF	TGTGCCAGCAGCTTCGGACTAAATGAGCAGTTCTTC
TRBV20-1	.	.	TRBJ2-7	CSARGQNIISEQYF	TGCAGTGCTAGAGGTCAGAACATCATCAGCGAGCAGTACTTC
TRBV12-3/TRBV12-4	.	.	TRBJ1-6	CASSLARPLHF	TGTGCCAGCAGTCTAGCCAGACCCCTCCACTTT
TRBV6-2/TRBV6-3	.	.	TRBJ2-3	CASVRQSSTDTQYF	TGTGCCAGCGTACGCCAGTCTAGCACAGATACGCAGTATTTT
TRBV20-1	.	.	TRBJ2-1	CSARSRRAYNEQFF	TGCAGTGCTAGATCGCGGCGGGCCTACAATGAGCAGTTCTTC
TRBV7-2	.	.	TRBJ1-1	CASSWGAGMNTEAFF	TGTGCCAGCAGCTGGGGGGCCGGTATGAACACTGAAGCTTTCTTT
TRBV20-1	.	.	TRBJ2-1	CSASKRRVRYNEQFF	TGCAGTGCTAGTAAGCGACGGGTAAGGTACAATGAGCAGTTCTTC
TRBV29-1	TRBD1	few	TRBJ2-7	CSVEKQGAGAYEQYF	TGCAGCGTTGAAAAACAGGGGGCAGGAGCCTACGAGCAGTACTTC
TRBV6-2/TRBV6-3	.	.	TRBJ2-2	CASTKGSLAGELFF	TGTGCCAGCACCAAAGGGTCCCTAGCCGGGGAGCTGTTTTTT
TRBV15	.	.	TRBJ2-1	CAIRRVSSNEQFF	TGTGCCATCCGACGGGTTTCGAGCAATGAGCAGTTCTTC
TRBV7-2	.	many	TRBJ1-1	CASSSMDMNTEAFF	TGTGCCAGCAGCTCTATGGACATGAACACTGAAGCTTTCTTT
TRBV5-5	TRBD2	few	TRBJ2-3	CASTTGLAGFADTQYF	TGTGCCAGCACCACAGGACTAGCGGGATTCGCCGATACGCAGTATTTT
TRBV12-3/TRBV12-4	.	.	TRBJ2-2	CASSFSDENTGELFF	TGTGCCAGCAGTTTCTCGGATGAGAACACCGGGGAGCTGTTTTTT
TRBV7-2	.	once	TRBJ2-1	CASSPGTNSYNEQFF	TGTGCCAGCAGTCCCGGGACCAATTCCTACAATGAGCAGTTCTTC
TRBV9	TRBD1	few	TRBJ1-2	CASSAGTGPSGYTF	TGTGCCAGCAGCGCCGGGACAGGGCCTAGTGGCTACACCTTC
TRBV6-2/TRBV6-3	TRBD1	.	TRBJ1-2	CASSTSLAGGVYGYTF	TGTGCCAGCAGTACTAGCCTGGCAGGGGGCGTCTATGGCTACACCTTC
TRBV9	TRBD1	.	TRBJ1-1	CASSFLDRVTEAFF	TGTGCCAGCAGCTTCTTGGACAGGGTGACTGAAGCTTTCTTT
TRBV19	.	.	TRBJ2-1	CASSTGPGSINEQFF	TGTGCCAGTTCAACAGGGCCAGGGAGTATTAATGAGCAGTTCTTC
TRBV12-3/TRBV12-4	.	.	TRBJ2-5	CASSLALGLETQYF	TGTGCCAGCAGTTTAGCTCTCGGGTTGGAGACCCAGTACTTC
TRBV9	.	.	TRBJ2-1	CASSVEASAYNEQFF	TGTGCCAGCAGCGTCGAAGCCTCGGCCTACAATGAGCAGTTCTTC
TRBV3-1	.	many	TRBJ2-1	CASSRGTDNEQFF	TGTGCCAGCAGCCGCGGGACTGACAATGAGCAGTTCTTC
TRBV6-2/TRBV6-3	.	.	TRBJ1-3	CASSYDGSSGNTIYF	TGTGCCAGCAGTTACGATGGCAGCTCTGGAAACACCATATATTTT
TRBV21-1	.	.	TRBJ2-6	CASILRDRNSGANVLTF	TGTGCCAGCATACTCCGGGACAGGAACTCTGGGGCCAACGTCCTGACTTTC
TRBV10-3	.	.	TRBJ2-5	CAIRNTRGQETQYF	TGTGCCATCAGGAACACTAGGGGTCAAGAGACCCAGTACTTC
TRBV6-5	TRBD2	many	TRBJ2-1	CASSLRLAGDFEQFF	TGTGCCAGCAGTTTACGGCTAGCGGGAGATTTTGAGCAGTTCTTC
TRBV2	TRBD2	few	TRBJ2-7	CASSRGRTSYEQYF	TGTGCCAGCAGTCGCGGGAGGACCTCCTACGAGCAGTACTTC
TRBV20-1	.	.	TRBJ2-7	CSARAHRGASYEQYF	TGCAGTGCTAGAGCCCACCGCGGAGCATCCTACGAGCAGTACTTC